This section outlines one T cell receptor beta chain sequence together with its context. What it recognizes is unknown. The data were obtained in a study of beta chain features in type 1 diabetes. About the research overall: No age, gender or cell yield differences were seen between patients and healthy donors.

The investigators reverse transcribed all of the isolated RNA, so they sequenced expressed TCRB transcripts. Sequenced by immunoSEQ multiplex PCR; TCRdb stores in-frame clones only, minus some. Seen here are 45,000 to 60,000 clones, around 45% observed once, and the top ten hold more than 0.1%. Whole-study results and caveats: Moderate yet significant TCRB CDR3 shortening was seen in Type 1 diabetes patients in all four CD4+ subsets. Cells with high TCR expression could be over-represented by cDNA sequencing.

Trimming took off 6 bases at V and 9 bases at J, with 14 bases between the two ends. CDR1 is MNHNY, CDR2 SVGAGI, per germline (reference sequence). The CDR3 loop spans 13 amino acids. Each of the CD4+ naive, central memory, regulatory and stem cell-like memory populations was sorted via CD45RO/CCR7/CD25/CD127/CD95/CD27. V gene TRBV6-6 combines with J gene TRBJ1-4, with D maybe TRBD1 (6 bases). Input material: stem cell memory CD4+ T cells from blood. The receptor was isolated from a man aged 25 to 45 with type 1 diabetes. The CDR3 sequence is CASRPGDAQKLFF. The CDR3 DNA is TGTGCCAGCAGACCAGGGGACGCGCAAAAACTGTTTTTT.